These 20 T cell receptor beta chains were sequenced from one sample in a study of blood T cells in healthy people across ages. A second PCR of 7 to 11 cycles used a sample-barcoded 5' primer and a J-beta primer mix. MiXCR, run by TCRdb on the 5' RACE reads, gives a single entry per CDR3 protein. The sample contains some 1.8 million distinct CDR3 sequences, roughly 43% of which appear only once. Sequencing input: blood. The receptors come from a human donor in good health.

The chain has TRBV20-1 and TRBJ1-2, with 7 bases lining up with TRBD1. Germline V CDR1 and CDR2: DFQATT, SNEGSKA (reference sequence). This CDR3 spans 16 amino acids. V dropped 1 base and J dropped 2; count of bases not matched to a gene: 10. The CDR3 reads CSARGLRDSLNYGYTF. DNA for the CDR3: TGCAGTGCTAGAGGGCTTAGGGACAGTCTAAACTATGGCTACACCTTC.

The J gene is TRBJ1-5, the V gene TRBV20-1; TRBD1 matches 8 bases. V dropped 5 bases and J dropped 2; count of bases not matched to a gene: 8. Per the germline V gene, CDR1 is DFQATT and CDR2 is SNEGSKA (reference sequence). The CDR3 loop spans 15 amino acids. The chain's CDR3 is CSALSGGDRNQPQHF. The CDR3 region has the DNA TGCAGTGCTTTATCAGGGGGCGATCGCAATCAGCCCCAGCATTTT.

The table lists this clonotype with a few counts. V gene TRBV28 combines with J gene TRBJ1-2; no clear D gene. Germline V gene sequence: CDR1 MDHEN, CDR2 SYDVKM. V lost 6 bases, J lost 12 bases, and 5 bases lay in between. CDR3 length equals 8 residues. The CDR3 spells CASSYDTF. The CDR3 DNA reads TGTGCCAGCAGCTACGACACCTTC.

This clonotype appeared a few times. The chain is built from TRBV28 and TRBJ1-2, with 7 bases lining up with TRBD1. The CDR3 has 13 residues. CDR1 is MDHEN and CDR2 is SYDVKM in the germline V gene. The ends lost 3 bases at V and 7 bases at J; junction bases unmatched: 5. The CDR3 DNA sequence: TGTGCCAGCAGTTTCGGGACAGAGCGTGGCTACACCTTC. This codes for CASSFGTERGYTF.

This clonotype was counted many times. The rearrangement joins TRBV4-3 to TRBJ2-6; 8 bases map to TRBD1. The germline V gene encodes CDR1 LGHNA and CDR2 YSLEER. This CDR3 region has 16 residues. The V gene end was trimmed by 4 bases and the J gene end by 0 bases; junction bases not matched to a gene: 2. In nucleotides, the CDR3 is TGCGCCAGCAGCCGACAGGGGCTCTCTGGGGCCAACGTCCTGACTTTC. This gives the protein CASSRQGLSGANVLTF.

CDR3: CATSDFTRQGYDTDTQYF. The CDR3 nucleotides are TGTGCCACCAGTGATTTTACCCGACAGGGCTACGACACAGATACGCAGTATTTT. This chain connects TRBV24-1 to TRBJ2-3; 7 bases are shared with TRBD1. Germline assignment: CDR1 KGHDR and CDR2 SFDVKD. The CDR3 spans 18 residues. The ends lost 1 base at V and 2 bases at J; junction bases unmatched: 11.

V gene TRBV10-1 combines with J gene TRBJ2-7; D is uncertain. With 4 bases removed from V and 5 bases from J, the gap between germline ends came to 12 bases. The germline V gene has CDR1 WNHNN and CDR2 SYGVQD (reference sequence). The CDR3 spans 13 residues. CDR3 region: CASSGIGRDEQYF. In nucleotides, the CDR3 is TGCGCCAGCAGTGGGATAGGAAGGGACGAGCAGTACTTC.

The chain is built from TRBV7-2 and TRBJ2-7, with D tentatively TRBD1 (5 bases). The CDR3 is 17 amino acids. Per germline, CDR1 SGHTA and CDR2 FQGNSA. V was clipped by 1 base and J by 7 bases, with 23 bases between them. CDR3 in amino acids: CASSLGLPDSPLREQYF. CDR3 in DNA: TGTGCCAGCAGCTTAGGTCTACCTGACAGTCCTTTGAGGGAGCAGTACTTC.

CDR3 in DNA: TGTGCCACCAGCAGCTCTAGGAAACGCACAGATACGCAGTATTTT. Translated: CATSSSRKRTDTQYF. This chain uses TRBV15 with TRBJ2-3; D gene unclear. CDR1 is LNHNV and CDR2 is YYDKDF in the germline V gene (reference sequence). Trimming cost V 3 bases and J 1 base, with 11 bases left between them. CDR3 length: 15 amino acids.

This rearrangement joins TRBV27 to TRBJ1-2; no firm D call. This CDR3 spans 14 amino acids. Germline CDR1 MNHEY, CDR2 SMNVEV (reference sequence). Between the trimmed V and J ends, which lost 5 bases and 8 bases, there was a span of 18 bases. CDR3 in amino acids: CASSPTGPRYGYTF. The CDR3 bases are TGTGCCAGCAGTCCCACCGGCCCCAGGTACGGCTACACCTTC.

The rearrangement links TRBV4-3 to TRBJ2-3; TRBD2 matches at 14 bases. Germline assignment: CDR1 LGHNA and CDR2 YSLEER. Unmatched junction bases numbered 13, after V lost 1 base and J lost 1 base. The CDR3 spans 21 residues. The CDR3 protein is CASSQGPLTSGGVLGTDTQYF. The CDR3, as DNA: TGCGCCAGCAGCCAAGGTCCTCTGACTAGCGGGGGGGTTTTAGGCACAGATACGCAGTATTTT.

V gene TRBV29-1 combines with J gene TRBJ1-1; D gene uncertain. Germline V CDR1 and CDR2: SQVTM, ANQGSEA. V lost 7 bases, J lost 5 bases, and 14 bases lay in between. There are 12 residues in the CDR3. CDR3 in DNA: TGCAGCGGAGACTACCTGGGGACTGAAGCTTTCTTT. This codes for CSGDYLGTEAFF.

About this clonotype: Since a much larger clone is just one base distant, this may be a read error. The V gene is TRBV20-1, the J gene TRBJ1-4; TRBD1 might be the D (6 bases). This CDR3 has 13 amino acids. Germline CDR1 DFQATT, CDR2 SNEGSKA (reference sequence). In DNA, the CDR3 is TGCAGCAGACAGGTCGCAACTAATGAAAAACTGTTTTTT. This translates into CSRQVATNEKLFF.

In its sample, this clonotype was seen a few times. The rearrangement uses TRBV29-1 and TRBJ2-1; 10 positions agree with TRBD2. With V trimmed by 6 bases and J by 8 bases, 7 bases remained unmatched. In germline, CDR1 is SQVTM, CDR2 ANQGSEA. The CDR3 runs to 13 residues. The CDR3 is CSVPSGGAYEQFF. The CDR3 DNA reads TGCAGCGTCCCTAGCGGGGGCGCGTATGAGCAGTTCTTC.

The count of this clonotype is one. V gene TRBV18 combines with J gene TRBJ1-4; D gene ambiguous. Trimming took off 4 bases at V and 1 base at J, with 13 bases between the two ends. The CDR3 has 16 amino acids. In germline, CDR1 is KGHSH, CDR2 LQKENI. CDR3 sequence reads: CASSHSRGRTNEKLFF. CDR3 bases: TGTGCCAGCTCACACTCCCGCGGAAGAACTAATGAAAAACTGTTTTTT.

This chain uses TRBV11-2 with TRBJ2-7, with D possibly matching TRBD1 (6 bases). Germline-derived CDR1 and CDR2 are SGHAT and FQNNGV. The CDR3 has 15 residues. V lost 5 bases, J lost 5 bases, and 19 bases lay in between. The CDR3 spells CASSLSGTIIDEQYF. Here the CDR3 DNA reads TGTGCCAGCAGCCTGTCCGGGACAATTATCGACGAGCAGTACTTC.

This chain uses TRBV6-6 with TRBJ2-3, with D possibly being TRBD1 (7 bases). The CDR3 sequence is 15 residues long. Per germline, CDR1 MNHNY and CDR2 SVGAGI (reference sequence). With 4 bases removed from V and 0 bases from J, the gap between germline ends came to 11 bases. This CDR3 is CASSSTGRSTDTQYF. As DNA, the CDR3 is TGTGCCAGCAGTTCGACAGGGAGGAGCACAGATACGCAGTATTTT.

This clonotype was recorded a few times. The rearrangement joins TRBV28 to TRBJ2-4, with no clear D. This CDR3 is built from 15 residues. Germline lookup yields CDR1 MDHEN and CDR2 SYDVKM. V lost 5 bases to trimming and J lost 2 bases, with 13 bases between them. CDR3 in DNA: TGTGCCAGCAGTCTGGCCGGAGATACCAAAAACATTCAGTACTTC. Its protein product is CASSLAGDTKNIQYF.

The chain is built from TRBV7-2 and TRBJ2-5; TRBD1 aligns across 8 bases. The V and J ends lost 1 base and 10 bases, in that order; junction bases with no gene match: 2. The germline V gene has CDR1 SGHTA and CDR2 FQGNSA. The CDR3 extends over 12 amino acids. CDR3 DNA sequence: TGTGCCAGCAGCTTAGACAGGGGGGACCAGTACTTC. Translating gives CASSLDRGDQYF.

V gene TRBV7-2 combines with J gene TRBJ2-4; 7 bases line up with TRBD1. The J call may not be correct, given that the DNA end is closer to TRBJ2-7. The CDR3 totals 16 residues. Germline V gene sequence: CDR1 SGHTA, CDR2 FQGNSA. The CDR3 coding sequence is TGTGCCAGCAGCTTGAGGACAGGAGTGTATTTCTACGAGCAGTACTTC. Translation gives CASSLRTGVYFYEQYF.